Listed here is a single T cell receptor beta chain. Its cognate antigen has yet to be identified. No base quality values were provided; no much bigger clone lies one nucleotide off. Taken from the germline V gene, the CDR1 and CDR2 loops are MDHEN and SYDVKM. V and J are trimmed by 6 bases and 7 bases, and the gene matches miss 7 bases of the junction. From the cysteine up to the phenylalanine, the CDR3 has a length of 14 residues. This entry keeps only the CDR3 DNA: 42 bases, framed from base 1. The data are from a study of cytomegalovirus exposure and HLA in healthy donors (dated by TCRdb to the late 2010s). Background for the entire study: In an earlier analysis of roughly 500 of the donors, around 290 Gb of sequence data and some 100 million unique TCR beta sequences from about 190 million T cells were reported. The T cell repertoires of under 750 subjects were profiled by immunosequencing and related to cytomegalovirus serostatus. The number of donors typed differed by locus, with about 629-630 for A, B, C, DRB1 and DQB1, about 500 for DQA1, 600 to 610 for DPA1, and some 450 for DPB1. The study aimed to test whether signatures of past pathogen exposure could be identified by cataloging public T cell receptors. The study combined high-throughput TCR immunosequencing, statistical association of individual TCRs with disease status, and machine learning to predict cytomegalovirus infection status. Five DR-DQ haplotypes were treated as single units for association and clustering because of strong linkage in the cohort. Alongside the repertoire data, information on donor age, sex, ethnicity and CMV serostatus was compiled. Of the 300 to 450 genotyped donors, 65% to 90% were placed in the genetic ancestry cluster associated with self-reported Caucasian donors. In an earlier analysis of a few hundred of the donors, high-throughput TCR beta sequencing was used to judge whether each TCR beta V gene segment behaved as functional or pseudogenic. An early release covering approximately 600 HLA-typed donors comprised about 300 gigabases of sequencing data and 85 million to 100 million unique TCR sequences. Every discovery cohort repertoire had been produced on one sequencing platform. A later analysis re-examined previously published TCR beta repertoires from just over 650 donors and added high-resolution HLA genotyping to investigate patterns of TCR occurrence. A separate validation cohort of some 130 different subjects was used in addition to the approximately 640-subject first cohort. Across about 380 genotyped donors of the cohort, an average of roughly 200,000 unique TCR beta nucleotide sequences per donor were sequenced, and approximately 17% of those sequences were non-productive. Class I and class II HLA loci were covered by the typing at four-digit resolution. A later genetic analysis used genome-wide SNP genotypes for about 60% of the roughly 670 donors, treating that subset as a discovery cohort. The later analysis used no new phenotypic data to find candidate immune exposures, relying instead on TCR beta sequences and their occurrence across donors. Here is what the overall study found, with its caveats: Correlated functional status among segregating V segments might be attributable to linkage disequilibrium, but an unknown experimental factor could not be ruled out. In an earlier analysis of fewer than 750 of the donors, most TCR beta V segments were observed in productive rearrangements about 90% or about 30% of the time, broadly matching IMGT annotations. HLA typing was unavailable for some donors at each locus, so association tests used only the typed subset. The authors suggested that the approach could potentially be generalized to other disease states and immunological phenotypes. A later analysis found that TCR association rates varied across HLA loci, with DRB1 alleles showing the most associated TCRs and HLA-C alleles the fewest. Cytomegalovirus status was reported to be diagnosed by the classifier with high specificity and sensitivity in both the original and validation cohorts. Only TCR beta chains were sequenced in this cohort, and the absence of alpha or paired-chain data limited detectable features. In a later genetic analysis, fewer N-insertions in productive TCRs were reported among donors in an Asian-associated ancestry cluster than the 666-donor mean. While some public TCRs were present in many individuals, most TCR sequences turned up only very rarely across donors. In a later genetic analysis, a missense DCLRE1C variant was associated with V-gene and J-gene trimming of TCR beta chains, and the association was replicated in an independent cohort. In a later analysis, HLA-associated TCR beta chains were found to be more clonally expanded and to have lower generation probabilities than equally common non-associated chains. Presence/absence analyses assumed roughly uniform sequencing depth across donors, an assumption that may not hold. In a later analysis, several top co-occurrence clusters were reported to appear linked to parvovirus B19, influenza, CMV and Epstein-Barr virus. A further reported finding was that TCR beta sequences accurately predicted the HLA-A and HLA-B alleles for most subjects in the first cohort. In vitro tests confirmed that a few of the cytomegalovirus-associated TCR beta chains recognize cytomegalovirus antigens. In a later analysis, some 18,000 TCR beta sequences were associated with specific HLA alleles at a false discovery rate of 0.05. Because the 87-base-pair reads could not distinguish some IMGT-functional V segments, including TRBV6-2 and TRBV6-3, those segments were excluded. Strong co-occurrence of HLA alleles, especially DR and DQ, made assigning TCR associations to individual alleles difficult. Most CMV-associated TCR beta chains appeared to be HLA-restricted in a later analysis, and the HLA associations seemed to be driven largely by CMV exposure. The study listed 164 TCR beta chains as associated with cytomegalovirus. A cluster of highly shared sequence variants was judged likely to be a technical artifact of the sequencing pipeline. For the cohort, immune exposure information was limited to CMV serostatus. Because counts were too low, under 20 rarely observed V segments, including chromosome 9 orphons, were left out of the earlier analysis of some 640 of the donors.

Libraries were prepared through the immunoSEQ multiplex PCR assay. The multiplex PCR relied on a mix of 60 forward primers for TCR Vbeta segments and 13 reverse primers for TCR Jbeta segments. The CDR3 region of rearranged TCR beta genes was amplified from genomic DNA with a multiplex PCR assay. On the Illumina HiSeq System, the amplified TCR beta libraries were sequenced as 87-base-pair reads. Per the authors' processing: A later analysis tallied 70 million to 100 million unique TCR beta chains across the roughly 610 repertoires, and around 9.9 million of those chains were shared by two or more donors. Raw reads were error-corrected and collapsed into unique sequences by a nearest-neighbor algorithm in which closely related sequences were merged to remove PCR and sequencing errors. To assign V, D and J gene segments, CDR3 sequences were aligned to IMGT reference sequences. Each retained sequence needed at least a six-nucleotide match to both a V gene segment and a J gene segment. Rearrangements were called productive when the CDR3 lacked stop codons and stayed in frame with V and J; all others were non-productive. Following IMGT convention, CDR3 was defined as the stretch from the second conserved V-encoded cysteine to the conserved J-encoded phenylalanine. Sequences without an unambiguous match to a single V gene segment were excluded from the earlier analysis of about 640 of the donors. In an earlier analysis of approximately 550 of the donors, V segments were called functional above 56.7% productive rearrangements and were called segregating when the between-donor standard deviation exceeded 5%. To diagnose cytomegalovirus status from the catalog of TCR beta chain sequences, a statistical classification framework was built. In a later analysis, TCR nucleotide sequences were compared against IMGT/GENE-DB human TR gene sequences so that V and J genes could be assigned. In a later analysis, CDR3 sequences and most-parsimonious VDJ recombination scenarios were assigned using the TCRdist pipeline. In a later analysis, every TCR beta chain was defined by the combination of its CDR3 amino acid sequence and its V-gene family, and reads without a unique V-gene family were dropped. To address suspected cross-contamination and a sequencing artifact, a later analysis removed roughly 580 highly shared, low-generation-probability nucleotide sequences. For each public chain, a later analysis derived a clonal expansion index from normalized ranks of inferred template counts within each repertoire. A later analysis computed generation probabilities with a VDJ recombination model fitted to out-of-frame rearrangements, and checked the results against IGoR. Hypergeometric tests were used in a later analysis to score TCR-TCR, TCR-HLA and TCR-CMV co-occurrence, with a repertoire-size bias correction applied to the TCR pairs. A later analysis estimated false discovery rates by permuting HLA or CMV assignments 20 times. In a later analysis, co-occurring TCRs were grouped using DBSCAN, and TCRdist sequence similarity was added for clustering within HLA-allele-positive subsets. For co-occurrence clustering, repertoires with fewer than 30,000 or more than 120,000 public chains were excluded, along with four or five repertoires with anomalous nucleotide sharing. The table was pulled from immuneACCESS by TCRdb, which kept in-frame rearrangements only. Such tables lose some clones; where checked, under half of the loss comes from unresolved V genes, and the rest has no known cause. D and trimming come from the DNA, and the V and J calls and clone size come from that table. Here the sample has 63,000 or so clones; roughly 78% occur a single time. The ten most abundant clones make up about 4.5% of the sample.

In total, 630 or so healthy bone marrow donors made up the cohort. Cohort members were all nominally healthy when sampled, although unrecorded immune exposures were likely present. The donor was CMV seronegative and belonged to the group of 350 to 400 seronegative cohort members. Each donor provided a peripheral blood sample, and peripheral blood mononuclear cells were used for TCR beta sequencing. The Qiagen DNeasy Blood Extraction Kit was used to extract genomic DNA from the blood cell samples. The source is a young woman in good health and CMV-seronegative. The chain is assembled from TRBV28 and TRBJ1-5, with 9 bases matching TRBD1. The sequenced sample was PBMCs. Read as DNA, the sequence is TGTGCCAGCAGGGTGGGACAGGGAGGACAGCCCCAGCATTTT. Translated, this gives CASRVGQGGQPQHF.